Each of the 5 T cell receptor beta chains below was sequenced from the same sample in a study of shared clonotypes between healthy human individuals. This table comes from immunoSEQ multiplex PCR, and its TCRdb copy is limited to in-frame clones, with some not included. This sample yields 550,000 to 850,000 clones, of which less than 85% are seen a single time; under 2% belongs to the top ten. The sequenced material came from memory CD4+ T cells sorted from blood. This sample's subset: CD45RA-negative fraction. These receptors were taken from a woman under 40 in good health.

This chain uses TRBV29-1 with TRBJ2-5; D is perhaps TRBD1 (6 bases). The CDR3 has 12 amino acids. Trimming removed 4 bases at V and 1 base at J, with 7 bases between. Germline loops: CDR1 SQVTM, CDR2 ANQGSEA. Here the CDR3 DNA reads TGCAGCGTTGCGGACAGCCAAGAGACCCAGTACTTC. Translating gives CSVADSQETQYF.

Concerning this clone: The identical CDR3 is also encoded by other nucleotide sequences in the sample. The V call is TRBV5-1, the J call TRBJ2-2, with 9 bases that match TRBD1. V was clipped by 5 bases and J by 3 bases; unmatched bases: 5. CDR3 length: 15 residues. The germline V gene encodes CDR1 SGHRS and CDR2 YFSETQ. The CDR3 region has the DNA TGCGCCAGCAGTCAAGGGGACAGGGACACCGGGGAGCTGTTTTTT. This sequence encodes CASSQGDRDTGELFF.

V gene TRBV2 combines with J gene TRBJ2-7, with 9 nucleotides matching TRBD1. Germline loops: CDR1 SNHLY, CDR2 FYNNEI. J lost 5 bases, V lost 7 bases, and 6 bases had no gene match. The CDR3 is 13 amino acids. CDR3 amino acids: CASIGQGLDEQYF. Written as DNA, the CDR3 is TGTGCCAGCATCGGACAGGGGCTAGACGAGCAGTACTTC. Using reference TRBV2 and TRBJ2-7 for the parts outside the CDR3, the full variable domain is EPEVTQTPSHQVTQMGQEVILRCVPISNHLYFYWYRQILGQKVEFLVSFYNNEISEKSEIFDDQFSVERPDGSNFTLKIRSTKLEDSAMYFCASIGQGLDEQYFGPGTRLTVT.

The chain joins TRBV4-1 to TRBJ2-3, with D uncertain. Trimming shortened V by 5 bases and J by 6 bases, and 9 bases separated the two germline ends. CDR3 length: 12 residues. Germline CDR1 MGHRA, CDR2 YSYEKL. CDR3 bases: TGCGCCAGCAGCGACGGTTCCGATACGCAGTATTTT. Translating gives CASSDGSDTQYF.

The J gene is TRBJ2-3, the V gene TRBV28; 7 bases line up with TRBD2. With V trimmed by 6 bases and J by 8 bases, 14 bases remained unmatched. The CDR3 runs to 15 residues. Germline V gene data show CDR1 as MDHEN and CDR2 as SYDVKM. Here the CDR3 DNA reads TGTGCCAGCAGCACACCTAGCGGAATAGGGGTTACGCAGTATTTT. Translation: CASSTPSGIGVTQYF.